The clone carrying this T cell receptor (beta chain) was counted a single time. Its cognate antigen is unknown. The ends were cut back, 2 bases at V and 1 base at J, with 9 bases in the middle. Looked up from germline, CDR1 is SGHDT and CDR2 is YYEEEE. The length of the CDR3 is 14 residues. Extracted from the samples, RNA was reverse transcribed into cDNA to serve as the sequencing template. Some clones are missing from TCRdb's copy, which holds only in-frame ones; the method was immunoSEQ multiplex PCR. The sample yields roughly 250,000 clones, 67% seen once. This specimen belongs to a study of CD8+ T cells in alopecia areata. Study-wide background: Administration of oral tofacitinib to treated patients was at 5 to 10 mg twice daily. Notes on the study in general: Clonality was higher in lesional than normal scalp, especially in alopecia totalis/universalis.

Collected material from alopecia areata patients comprised lesional scalp punch biopsies and peripheral blood. The chain uses TRBV5-6 and TRBJ1-1; D call uncertain. This receptor was identified in a human donor with alopecia areata. The input for sequencing was CD4+ T cells sorted from blood, taken at week 0. CDR3 region: CASSFDGRNTEAFF. For the CDR3, the DNA is TGTGCCAGCAGCTTTGACGGACGGAACACTGAAGCTTTCTTT. The full variable domain, completed using reference TRBV5-6 and TRBJ1-1, is DAGVTQSPTHLIKTRGQQVTLRCSPKSGHDTVSWYQQALGQGPQFIFQYYEEEERQRGNFPDRFSGHQFPNYSSELNVNALLLGDSALYLCASSFDGRNTEAFFGQGTRLTVV.